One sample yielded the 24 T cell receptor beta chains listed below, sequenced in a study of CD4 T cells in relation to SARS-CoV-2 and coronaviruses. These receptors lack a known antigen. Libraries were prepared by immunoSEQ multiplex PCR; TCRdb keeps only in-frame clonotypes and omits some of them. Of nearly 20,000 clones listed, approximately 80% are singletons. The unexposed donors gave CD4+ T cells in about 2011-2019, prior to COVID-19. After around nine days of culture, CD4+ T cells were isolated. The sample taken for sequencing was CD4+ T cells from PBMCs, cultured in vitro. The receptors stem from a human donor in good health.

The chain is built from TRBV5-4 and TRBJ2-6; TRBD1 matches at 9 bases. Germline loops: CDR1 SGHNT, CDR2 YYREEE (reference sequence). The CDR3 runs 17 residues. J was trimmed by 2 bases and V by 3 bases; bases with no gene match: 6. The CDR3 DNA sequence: TGTGCCAGCAGCTGGGGACAGGGAAGGCCTGGGGCCAACGTCCTGACTTTC. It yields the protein CASSWGQGRPGANVLTF.

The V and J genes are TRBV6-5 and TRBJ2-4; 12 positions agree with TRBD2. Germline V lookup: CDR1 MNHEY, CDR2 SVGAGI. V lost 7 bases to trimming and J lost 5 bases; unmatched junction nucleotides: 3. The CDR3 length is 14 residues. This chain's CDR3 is CASTRLAGENIQYF. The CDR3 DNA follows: TGTGCCAGCACTAGACTAGCGGGGGAAAACATTCAGTACTTC.

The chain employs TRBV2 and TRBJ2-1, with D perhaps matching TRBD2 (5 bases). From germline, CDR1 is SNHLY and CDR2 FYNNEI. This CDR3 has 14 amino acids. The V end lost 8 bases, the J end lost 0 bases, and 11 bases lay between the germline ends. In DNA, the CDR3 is TGTGCCAGCCTAGGAACTAGCTCCTACAATGAGCAGTTCTTC. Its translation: CASLGTSSYNEQFF.

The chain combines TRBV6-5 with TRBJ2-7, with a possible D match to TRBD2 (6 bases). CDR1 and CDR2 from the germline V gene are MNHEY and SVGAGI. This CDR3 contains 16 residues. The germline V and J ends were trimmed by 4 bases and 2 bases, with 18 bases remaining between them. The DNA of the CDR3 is TGTGCCAGCAGTTGGTCGGTCGGCGGGGAGACCTACGAGCAGTACTTC. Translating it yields CASSWSVGGETYEQYF.

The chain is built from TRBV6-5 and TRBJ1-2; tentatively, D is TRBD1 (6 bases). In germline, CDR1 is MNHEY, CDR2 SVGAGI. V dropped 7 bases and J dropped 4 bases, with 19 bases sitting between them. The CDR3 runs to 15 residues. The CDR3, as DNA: TGTGCCAGCACCCCCTTCATAGGGGGGGCCTATGGCTACACCTTC. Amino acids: CASTPFIGGAYGYTF.

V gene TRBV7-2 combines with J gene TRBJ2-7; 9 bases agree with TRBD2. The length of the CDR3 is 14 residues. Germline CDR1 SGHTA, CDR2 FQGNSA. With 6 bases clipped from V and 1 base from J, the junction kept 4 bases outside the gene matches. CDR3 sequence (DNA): TGTGCCAGCAGTCGACTAGCGGAGTCCTACGAGCAGTACTTC. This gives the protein CASSRLAESYEQYF.

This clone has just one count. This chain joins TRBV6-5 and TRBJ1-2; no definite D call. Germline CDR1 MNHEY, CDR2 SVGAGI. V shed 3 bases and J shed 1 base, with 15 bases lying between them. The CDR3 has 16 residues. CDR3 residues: CASSYEGSRFNYGYTF. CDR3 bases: TGTGCCAGCAGTTATGAAGGCAGTAGGTTTAACTATGGCTACACCTTC.

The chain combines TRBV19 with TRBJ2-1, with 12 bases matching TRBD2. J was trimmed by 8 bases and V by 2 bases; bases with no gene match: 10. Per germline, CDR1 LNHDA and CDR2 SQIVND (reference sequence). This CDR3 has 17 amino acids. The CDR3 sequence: CASSILAGGGNGHEQFF. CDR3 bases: TGTGCCAGTAGTATACTAGCGGGAGGGGGGAACGGCCATGAGCAGTTCTTC.

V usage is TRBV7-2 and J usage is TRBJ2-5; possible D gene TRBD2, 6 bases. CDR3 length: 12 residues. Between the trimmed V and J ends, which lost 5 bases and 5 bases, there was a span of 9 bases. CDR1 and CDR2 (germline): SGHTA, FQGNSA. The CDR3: CASSRLVETQYF. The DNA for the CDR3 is TGTGCCAGCAGCCGACTAGTGGAGACCCAGTACTTC.

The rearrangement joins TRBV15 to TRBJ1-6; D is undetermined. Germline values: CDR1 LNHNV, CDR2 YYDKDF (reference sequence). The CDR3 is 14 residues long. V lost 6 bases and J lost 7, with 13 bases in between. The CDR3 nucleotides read TGTGCCACCAGATTGGGCCCGGCGAATTCACCCCTCCACTTT. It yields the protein CATRLGPANSPLHF. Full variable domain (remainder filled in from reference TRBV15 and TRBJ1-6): DAMVIQNPRYQVTQFGKPVTLSCSQTLNHNVMYWYQQKSSQAPKLLFHYYDKDFNNEADTPDNFQSRRPNTSFCFLDIRSPGLGDTAMYLCATRLGPANSPLHFGNGTRLTVT.

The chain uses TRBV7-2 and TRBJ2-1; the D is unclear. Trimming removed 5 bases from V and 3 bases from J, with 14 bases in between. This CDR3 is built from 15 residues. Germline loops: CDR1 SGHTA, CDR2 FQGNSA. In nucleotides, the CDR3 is TGTGCCAGCAGCACCCCAGGTCTCCGCTACAATGAGCAGTTCTTC. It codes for CASSTPGLRYNEQFF.

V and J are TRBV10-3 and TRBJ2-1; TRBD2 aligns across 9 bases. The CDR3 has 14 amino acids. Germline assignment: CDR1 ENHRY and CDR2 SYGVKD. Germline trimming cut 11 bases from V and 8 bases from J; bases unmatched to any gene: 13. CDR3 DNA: TGTGCCTCCAGGGCGGCGGGAGGGCCCCATGAGCAGTTCTTC. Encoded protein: CASRAAGGPHEQFF.

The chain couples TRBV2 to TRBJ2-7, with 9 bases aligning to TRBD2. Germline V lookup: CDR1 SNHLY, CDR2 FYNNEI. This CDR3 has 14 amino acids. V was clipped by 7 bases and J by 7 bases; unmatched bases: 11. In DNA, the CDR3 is TGTGCCAGCATGGGGACGATGCGGGGGGGGGAGCAGTACTTC. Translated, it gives CASMGTMRGGEQYF.

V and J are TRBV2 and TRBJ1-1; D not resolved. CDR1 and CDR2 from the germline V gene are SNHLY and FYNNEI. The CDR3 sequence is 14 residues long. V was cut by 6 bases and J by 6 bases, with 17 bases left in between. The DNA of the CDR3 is TGTGCCAGCAGATTTGCCCCTACTGCGTCTGAAGCTTTCTTT. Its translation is CASRFAPTASEAFF. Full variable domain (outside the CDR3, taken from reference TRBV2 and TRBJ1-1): EPEVTQTPSHQVTQMGQEVILRCVPISNHLYFYWYRQILGQKVEFLVSFYNNEISEKSEIFDDQFSVERPDGSNFTLKIRSTKLEDSAMYFCASRFAPTASEAFFGQGTRLTVV.

CDR3 DNA sequence: TGTGCCAGCAGTGGCGGTTGGGGGGGAGGCTCGGGTGAGCAGTTCTTC. Translation gives CASSGGWGGGSGEQFF. The chain carries TRBV2 and TRBJ2-1, with TRBD2 matching over 7 bases. The CDR3 spans 16 residues. Per germline, CDR1 SNHLY and CDR2 FYNNEI. V gave up 4 bases and J gave up 9 bases; unmatched junction bases: 15.

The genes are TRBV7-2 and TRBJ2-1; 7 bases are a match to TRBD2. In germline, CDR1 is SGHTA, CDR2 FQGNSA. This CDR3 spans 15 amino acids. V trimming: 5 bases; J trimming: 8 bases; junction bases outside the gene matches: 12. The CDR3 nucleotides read TGTGCCAGCAGCCGCAGCGGGGTCCTAAGGGATGAGCAGTTCTTC. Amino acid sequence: CASSRSGVLRDEQFF.

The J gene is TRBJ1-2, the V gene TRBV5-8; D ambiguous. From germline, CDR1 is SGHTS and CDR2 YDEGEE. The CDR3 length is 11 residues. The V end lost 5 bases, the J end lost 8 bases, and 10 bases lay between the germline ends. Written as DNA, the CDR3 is TGTGCCAGCAGTTGGGTCGGGGGCTACACCTTC. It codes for CASSWVGGYTF.

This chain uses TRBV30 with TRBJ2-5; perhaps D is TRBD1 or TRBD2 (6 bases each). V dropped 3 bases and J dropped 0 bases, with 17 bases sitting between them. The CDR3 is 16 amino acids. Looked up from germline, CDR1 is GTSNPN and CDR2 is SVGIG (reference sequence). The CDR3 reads CAWSLNGGTYQETQYF. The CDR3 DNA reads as TGTGCCTGGAGCCTAAACGGGGGCACGTACCAAGAGACCCAGTACTTC. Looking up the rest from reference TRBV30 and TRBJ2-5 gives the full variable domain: SQTIHQWPATLVQPVGSPLSLECTVEGTSNPNLYWYRQAAGRGLQLLFYSVGIGQISSEVPQNLSASRPQDRQFILSSKKLLLSDSGFYLCAWSLNGGTYQETQYFGPGTRLLVL.

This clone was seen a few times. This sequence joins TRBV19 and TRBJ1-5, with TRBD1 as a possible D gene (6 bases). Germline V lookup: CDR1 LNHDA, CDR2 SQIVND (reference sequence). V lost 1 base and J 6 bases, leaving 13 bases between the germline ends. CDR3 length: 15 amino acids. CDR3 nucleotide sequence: TGTGCCAGTAGTATAGCCATGGCGGGGGCTCAGCCCCAGCATTTT. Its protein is CASSIAMAGAQPQHF.

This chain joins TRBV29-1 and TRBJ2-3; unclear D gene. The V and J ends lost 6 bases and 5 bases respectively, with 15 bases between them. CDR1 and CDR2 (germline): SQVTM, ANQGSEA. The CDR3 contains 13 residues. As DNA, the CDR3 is TGCAGCGTCCCTCGAGGAGAAGGAGATACGCAGTATTTT. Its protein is CSVPRGEGDTQYF.

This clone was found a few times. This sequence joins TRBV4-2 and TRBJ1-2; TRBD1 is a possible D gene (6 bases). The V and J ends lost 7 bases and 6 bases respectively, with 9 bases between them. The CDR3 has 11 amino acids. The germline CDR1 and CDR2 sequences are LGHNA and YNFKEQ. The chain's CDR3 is CASNGGHGYTF. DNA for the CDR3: TGTGCCAGCAATGGGGGCCATGGCTACACCTTC.

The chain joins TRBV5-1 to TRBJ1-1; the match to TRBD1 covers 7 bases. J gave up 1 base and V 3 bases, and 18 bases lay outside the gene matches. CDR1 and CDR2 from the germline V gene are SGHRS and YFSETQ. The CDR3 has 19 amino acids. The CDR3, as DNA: TGCGCCAGCAGCTCCGTCTTTACAGGGGCTCTAGTGGGGAACACTGAAGCTTTCTTT. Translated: CASSSVFTGALVGNTEAFF.

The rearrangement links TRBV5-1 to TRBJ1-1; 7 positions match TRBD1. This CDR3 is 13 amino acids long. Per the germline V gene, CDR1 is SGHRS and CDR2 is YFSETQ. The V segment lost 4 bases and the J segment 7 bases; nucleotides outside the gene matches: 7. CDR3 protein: CASSGLGTVEAFF. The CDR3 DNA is TGCGCCAGCAGCGGATTAGGGACAGTTGAAGCTTTCTTT.

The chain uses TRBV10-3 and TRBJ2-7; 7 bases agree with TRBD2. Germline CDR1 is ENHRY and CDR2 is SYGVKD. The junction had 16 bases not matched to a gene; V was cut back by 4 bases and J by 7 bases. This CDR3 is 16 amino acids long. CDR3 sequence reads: CAISGDAGEGRLEQYF. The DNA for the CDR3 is TGTGCCATCAGTGGCGACGCGGGGGAGGGCCGACTAGAGCAGTACTTC.